Listed here are 9 T cell receptor beta chains from one sample, sequenced in a study of T cells in Graves' hyperthyroidism and ophthalmopathy. The CDR3 regions of TCR beta were amplified from RNA transcripts. HTBI primers drove first-round RT-PCR of the TCR CDR3. Each CDR3 protein is one row after TCRdb ran MiXCR on the multiplex PCR reads. The data hold 690,000 or so distinct CDR3 sequences, with 18% observed a single time. Specimen: blood. These TCRs come from a woman aged 50 to 60 with Graves' hyperthyroidism that later progressed to Graves' ophthalmopathy.

At least ten counts were recorded for this clonotype. The chain couples TRBV29-1 to TRBJ1-1; D gene unclear. Germline V gene lookup returns CDR1 SQVTM and CDR2 ANQGSEA. The CDR3 sequence is 13 residues long. Trimming took off 6 bases at V and 0 bases at J, with 11 bases between the two ends. The CDR3 here is CSVLNPMNTEAFF. CDR3 coding DNA: TGCAGCGTCCTTAACCCAATGAACACTGAAGCTTTCTTT.

The J gene is TRBJ1-2, the V gene TRBV12-3 or TRBV12-4; TRBD1 is a possible D gene (6 bases). Trimming took off 5 bases at V and 8 bases at J, with 15 bases between the two ends. The CDR3 has 13 amino acids. CDR3 DNA sequence: TGTGCCAGCAGTGAACAGGGATCCGGCGGCTACACCTTC. It specifies CASSEQGSGGYTF.

This clonotype was seen a few times. The V gene is TRBV5-4, the J gene TRBJ1-5; 7 positions agree with TRBD1. CDR3 length: 15 amino acids. The germline CDR1 and CDR2 sequences are SGHNT and YYREEE (reference sequence). Trimming cost V 3 bases and J 3 bases; bases outside gene matches: 6. In DNA, the CDR3 is TGTGCCAGCAGCTCGCAGGGGGAGGTCAATCAGCCCCAGCATTTT. It specifies CASSSQGEVNQPQHF.

This clonotype was found a few times. This CDR3 reads CASSYINTGRHEQYF. Written as DNA, the CDR3 is TGTGCCAGCAGCTACATTAATACAGGGCGCCACGAGCAGTACTTC. V is TRBV12-3 or TRBV12-4 and J is TRBJ2-7; the D gene is possibly TRBD1 (6 bases). This CDR3 has 15 amino acids. The ends were cut back, 6 bases at V and 5 bases at J, with 20 bases in the middle.

This clonotype was seen many times. The chain carries TRBV5-1 and TRBJ2-7, with 8 bases lining up with TRBD1. J was trimmed by 5 bases and V by 7 bases; bases with no gene match: 2. Germline assignment: CDR1 SGHRS and CDR2 YFSETQ. The CDR3 is 11 amino acids. CDR3 loop: CASRTGNEQYF. For the CDR3, the DNA is TGCGCCAGCCGGACAGGGAACGAGCAGTACTTC. Looking up the rest from reference TRBV5-1 and TRBJ2-7 gives the full variable domain: KAGVTQTPRYLIKTRGQQVTLSCSPISGHRSVSWYQQTPGQGLQFLFEYFSETQRNKGNFPGRFSGRQFSNSRSEMNVSTLELGDSALYLCASRTGNEQYFGPGTRLTVT.

This clonotype was seen repeatedly, ten times or more. The rearrangement links TRBV18 to TRBJ1-5, with a weak D call TRBD1 (5 bases). Germline CDR1 is KGHSH and CDR2 is LQKENI. Trimming took 5 bases from V and 6 from J, leaving 11 bases between them. CDR3 size: 13 residues. In nucleotides, the CDR3 is TGTGCCAGCTCAACCTCCGGGGCTCAGCCCCAGCATTTT. Encoded protein: CASSTSGAQPQHF. Filled out from reference TRBV18 and TRBJ1-5, the complete variable domain reads NAGVMQNPRHLVRRRGQEARLRCSPMKGHSHVYWYRQLPEEGLKFMVYLQKENIIDESGMPKERFSAEFPKEGPSILRIQQVVRGDSAAYFCASSTSGAQPQHFGDGTRLSIL.

J is TRBJ1-1 and V is TRBV6-1; no clear D. The CDR3 is made up of 16 amino acids. V was trimmed by 2 bases and J by 3 bases, leaving 16 bases between them. Germline CDR1 is MNHNS and CDR2 is SASEGT. The CDR3 reads CASSEFSFGFDTEAFF. CDR3 bases: TGTGCCAGCAGTGAATTCTCTTTCGGGTTTGACACTGAAGCTTTCTTT.

Worth noting for this clonotype: A much more abundant neighbour one base away suggests this may be a read error. V gene TRBV12-3 or TRBV12-4 combines with J gene TRBJ2-2; TRBD2 matches 8 bases. The CDR3 runs 17 residues. The ends lost 3 bases at V and 2 bases at J; junction bases unmatched: 8. CDR3 protein: CASSFGTGGINTGELFF. CDR3 nucleotides: TGTGCCAGCAGTTTTGGTACGGGGGGGATTAACACCGGGGAGCTGTTTTTT.

For this clonotype: Germline is not matched at one junction end, which may reflect a read error. The rearrangement joins TRBV4-1 to TRBJ1-3; 7 bases line up with TRBD1. The length of the CDR3 is 16 residues. CDR1 is MGHRA, CDR2 YSYEKL, per germline. The CDR3 protein is CASSQAKTGFGDTIYF. The CDR3 DNA follows: TGCGCCAGCAGCCAGGCCAAGACAGGGTTTGGAGACACCATATATTTT.